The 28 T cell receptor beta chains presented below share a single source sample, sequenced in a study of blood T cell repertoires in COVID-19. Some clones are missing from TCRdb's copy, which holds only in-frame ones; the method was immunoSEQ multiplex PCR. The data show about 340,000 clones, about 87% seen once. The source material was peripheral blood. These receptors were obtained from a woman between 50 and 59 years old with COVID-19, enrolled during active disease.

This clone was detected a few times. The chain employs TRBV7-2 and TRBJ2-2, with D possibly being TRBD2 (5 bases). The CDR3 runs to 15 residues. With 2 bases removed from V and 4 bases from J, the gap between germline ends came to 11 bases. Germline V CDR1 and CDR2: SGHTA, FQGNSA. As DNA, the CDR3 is TGTGCCAGCAGCTTATCGGTGACTACCACCGGGGAGCTGTTTTTT. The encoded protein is CASSLSVTTTGELFF.

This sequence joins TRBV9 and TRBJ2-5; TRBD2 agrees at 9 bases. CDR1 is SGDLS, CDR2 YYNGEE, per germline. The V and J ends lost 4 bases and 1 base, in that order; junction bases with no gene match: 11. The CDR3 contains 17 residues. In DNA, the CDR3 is TGTGCCAGCAGCCCTCATGCTGGCGGGAGGGGCCAAGAGACCCAGTACTTC. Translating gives CASSPHAGGRGQETQYF. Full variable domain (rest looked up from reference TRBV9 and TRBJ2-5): DSGVTQTPKHLITATGQRVTLRCSPRSGDLSVYWYQQSLDQGLQFLIQYYNGEERAKGNILERFSAQQFPDLHSELNLSSLELGDSALYFCASSPHAGGRGQETQYFGPGTRLLVL.

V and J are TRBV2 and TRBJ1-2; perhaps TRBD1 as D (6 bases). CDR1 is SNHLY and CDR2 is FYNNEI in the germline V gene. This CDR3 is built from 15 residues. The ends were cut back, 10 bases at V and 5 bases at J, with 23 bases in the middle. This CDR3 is CATRYDRFLQYGYTF. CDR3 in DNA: TGTGCCACGCGGTACGACAGGTTCCTACAGTATGGCTACACCTTC.

CDR3 sequence reads: CAISEAGPNAVDTQYF. The CDR3 region has the DNA TGTGCCATCAGTGAGGCGGGACCCAATGCGGTAGATACGCAGTATTTT. The chain carries TRBV10-3 and TRBJ2-3, with TRBD2 as a possible D gene (6 bases). The CDR3 totals 16 residues. CDR1 and CDR2 from the germline V gene are ENHRY and SYGVKD. Trimming cost V 2 bases and J 5 bases, with 17 bases left between them.

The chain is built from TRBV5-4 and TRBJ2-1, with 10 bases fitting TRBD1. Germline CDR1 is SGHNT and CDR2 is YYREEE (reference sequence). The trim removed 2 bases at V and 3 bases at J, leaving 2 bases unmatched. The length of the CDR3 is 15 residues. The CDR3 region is CASSLGQGDYNEQFF. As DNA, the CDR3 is TGTGCCAGCAGCTTAGGACAGGGGGACTACAATGAGCAGTTCTTC.

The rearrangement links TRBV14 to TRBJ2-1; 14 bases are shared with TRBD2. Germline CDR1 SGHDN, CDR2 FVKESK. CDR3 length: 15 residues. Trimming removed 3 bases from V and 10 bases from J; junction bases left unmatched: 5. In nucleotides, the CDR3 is TGTGCCAGCAGCCACCGACTAGCGGGAGGGGAGGAGCAGTTCTTC. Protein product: CASSHRLAGGEEQFF.

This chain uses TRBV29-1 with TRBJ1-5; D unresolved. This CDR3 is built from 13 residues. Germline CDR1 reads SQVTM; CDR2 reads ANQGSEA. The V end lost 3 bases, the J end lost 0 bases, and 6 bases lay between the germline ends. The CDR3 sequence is CSVDFGSNQPQHF. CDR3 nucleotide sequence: TGCAGCGTTGATTTCGGTAGCAATCAGCCCCAGCATTTT. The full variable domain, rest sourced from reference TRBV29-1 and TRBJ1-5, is SAVISQKPSRDICQRGTSLTIQCQVDSQVTMMFWYRQQPGQSLTLIATANQGSEATYESGFVIDKFPISRPNLTFSTLTVSNMSPEDSSIYLCSVDFGSNQPQHFGDGTRLSIL.

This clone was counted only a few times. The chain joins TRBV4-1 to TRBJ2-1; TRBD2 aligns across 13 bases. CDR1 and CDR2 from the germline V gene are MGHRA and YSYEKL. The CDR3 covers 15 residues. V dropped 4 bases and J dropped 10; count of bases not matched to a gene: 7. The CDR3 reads CASSPGLAGAGEQFF. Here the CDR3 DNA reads TGCGCCAGCAGCCCTGGACTAGCGGGAGCGGGGGAGCAGTTCTTC.

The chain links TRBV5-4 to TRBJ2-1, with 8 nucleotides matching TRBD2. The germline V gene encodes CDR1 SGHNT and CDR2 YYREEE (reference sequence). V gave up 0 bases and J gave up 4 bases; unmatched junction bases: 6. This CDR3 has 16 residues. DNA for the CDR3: TGTGCCAGCAGCTTGGGTAGCGGGGACGGATACAATGAGCAGTTCTTC. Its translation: CASSLGSGDGYNEQFF.

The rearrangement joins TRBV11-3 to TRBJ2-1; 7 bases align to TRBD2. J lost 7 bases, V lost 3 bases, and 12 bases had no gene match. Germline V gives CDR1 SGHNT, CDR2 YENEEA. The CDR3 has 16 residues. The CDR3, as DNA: TGTGCCAGCAGCTTTCTGGGAGGGCCCGCCGGGAATGAGCAGTTCTTC. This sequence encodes CASSFLGGPAGNEQFF.

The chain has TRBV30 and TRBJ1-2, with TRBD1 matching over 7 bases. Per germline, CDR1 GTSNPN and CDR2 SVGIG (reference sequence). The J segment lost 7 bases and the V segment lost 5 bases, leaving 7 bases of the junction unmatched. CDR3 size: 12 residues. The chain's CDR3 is CAWVDRVPGYTF. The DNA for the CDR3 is TGTGCCTGGGTAGACAGGGTGCCTGGCTACACCTTC.

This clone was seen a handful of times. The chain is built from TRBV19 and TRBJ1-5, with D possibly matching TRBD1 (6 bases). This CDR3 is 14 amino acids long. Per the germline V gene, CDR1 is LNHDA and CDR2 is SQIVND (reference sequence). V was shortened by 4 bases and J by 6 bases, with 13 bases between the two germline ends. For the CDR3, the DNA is TGTGCCAGTAGTACCGGGGGGGCGGCTCAGCCCCAGCATTTT. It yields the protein CASSTGGAAQPQHF.

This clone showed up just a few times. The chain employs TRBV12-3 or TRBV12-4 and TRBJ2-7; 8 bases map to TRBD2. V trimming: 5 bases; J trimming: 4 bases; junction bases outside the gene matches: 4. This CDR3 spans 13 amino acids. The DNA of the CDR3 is TGTGCCAGCAGTCGGACTAGCCCGTACGAGCAGTACTTC. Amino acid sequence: CASSRTSPYEQYF.

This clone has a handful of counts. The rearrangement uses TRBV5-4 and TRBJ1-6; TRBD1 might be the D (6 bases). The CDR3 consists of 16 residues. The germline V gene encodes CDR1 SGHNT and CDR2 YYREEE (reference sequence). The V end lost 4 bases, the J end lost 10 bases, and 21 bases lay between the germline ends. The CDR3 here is CASSRPGTRHVSPLHF. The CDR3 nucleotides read TGTGCCAGCAGCAGGCCTGGGACACGTCACGTCTCACCCCTCCACTTT. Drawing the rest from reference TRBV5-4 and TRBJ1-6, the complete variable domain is ETGVTQSPTHLIKTRGQQVTLRCSSQSGHNTVSWYQQALGQGPQFIFQYYREEENGRGNFPPRFSGLQFPNYSSELNVNALELDDSALYLCASSRPGTRHVSPLHFGNGTRLTVT.

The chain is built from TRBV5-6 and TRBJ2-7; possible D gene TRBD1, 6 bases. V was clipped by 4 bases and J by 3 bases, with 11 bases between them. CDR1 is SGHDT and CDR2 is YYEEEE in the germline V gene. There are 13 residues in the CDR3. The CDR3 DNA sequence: TGTGCCAGCAGCCCCGGGACACACTACGAGCAGTACTTC. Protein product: CASSPGTHYEQYF.

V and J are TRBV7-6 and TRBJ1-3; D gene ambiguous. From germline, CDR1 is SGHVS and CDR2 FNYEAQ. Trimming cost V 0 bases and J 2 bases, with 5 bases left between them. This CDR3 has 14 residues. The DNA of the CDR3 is TGTGCCAGCAGCTTAGCCGGGGCTGGAAACACCATATATTTT. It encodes CASSLAGAGNTIYF.

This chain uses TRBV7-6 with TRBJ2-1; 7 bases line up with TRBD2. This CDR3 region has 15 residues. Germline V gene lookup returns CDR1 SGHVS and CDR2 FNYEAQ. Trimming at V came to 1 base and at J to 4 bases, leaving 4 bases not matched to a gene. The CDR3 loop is CASSLEASGYNEQFF. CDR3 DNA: TGTGCCAGCAGCTTAGAGGCTAGCGGATACAATGAGCAGTTCTTC.

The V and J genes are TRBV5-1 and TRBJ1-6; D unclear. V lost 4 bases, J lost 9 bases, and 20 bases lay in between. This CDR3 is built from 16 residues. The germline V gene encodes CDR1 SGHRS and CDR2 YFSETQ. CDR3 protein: CASSPGREVSSSPLHF. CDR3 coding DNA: TGCGCCAGCAGCCCTGGTAGGGAGGTTTCTTCTTCACCCCTCCACTTT.

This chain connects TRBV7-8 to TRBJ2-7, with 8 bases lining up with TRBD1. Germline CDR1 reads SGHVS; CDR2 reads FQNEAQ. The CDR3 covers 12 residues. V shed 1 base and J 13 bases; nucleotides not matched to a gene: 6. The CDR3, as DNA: TGTGCCAGCAGCTTAGACGGGGACAGGAATTACTTC. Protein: CASSLDGDRNYF.

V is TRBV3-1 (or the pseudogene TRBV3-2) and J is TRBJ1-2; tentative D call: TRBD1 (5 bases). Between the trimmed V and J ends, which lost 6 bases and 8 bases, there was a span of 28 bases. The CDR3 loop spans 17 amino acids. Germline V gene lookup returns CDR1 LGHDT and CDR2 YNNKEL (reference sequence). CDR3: CASSVAGGVRARSGYTF. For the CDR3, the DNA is TGTGCCAGCAGTGTCGCCGGAGGGGTACGTGCTAGATCCGGCTACACCTTC.

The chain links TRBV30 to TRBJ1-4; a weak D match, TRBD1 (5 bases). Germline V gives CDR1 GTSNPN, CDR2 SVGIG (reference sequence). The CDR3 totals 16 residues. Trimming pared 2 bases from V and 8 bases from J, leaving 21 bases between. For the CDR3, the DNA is TGTGCCTGGAGTCGCGGTCACGCCGGGGGGGACGAAAAACTGTTTTTT. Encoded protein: CAWSRGHAGGDEKLFF.

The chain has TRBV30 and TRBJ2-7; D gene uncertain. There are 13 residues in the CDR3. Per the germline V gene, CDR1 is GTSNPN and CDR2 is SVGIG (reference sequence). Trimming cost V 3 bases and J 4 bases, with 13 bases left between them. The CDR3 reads CAWSRAEPYEQYF. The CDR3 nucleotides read TGTGCCTGGAGCCGCGCGGAGCCGTACGAGCAGTACTTC.

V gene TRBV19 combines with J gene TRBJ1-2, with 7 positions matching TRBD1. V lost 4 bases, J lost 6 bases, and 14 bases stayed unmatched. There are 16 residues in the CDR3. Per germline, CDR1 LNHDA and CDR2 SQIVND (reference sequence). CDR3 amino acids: CASSTIRDSDRNGYTF. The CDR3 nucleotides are TGTGCCAGTAGTACGATCCGGGACAGCGACCGGAATGGCTACACCTTC.

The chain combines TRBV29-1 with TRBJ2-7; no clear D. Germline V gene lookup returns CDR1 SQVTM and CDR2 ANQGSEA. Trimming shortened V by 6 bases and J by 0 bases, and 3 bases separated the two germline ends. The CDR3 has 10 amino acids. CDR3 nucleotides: TGCAGCGTCTACTCCTACGAGCAGTACTTC. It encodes CSVYSYEQYF.

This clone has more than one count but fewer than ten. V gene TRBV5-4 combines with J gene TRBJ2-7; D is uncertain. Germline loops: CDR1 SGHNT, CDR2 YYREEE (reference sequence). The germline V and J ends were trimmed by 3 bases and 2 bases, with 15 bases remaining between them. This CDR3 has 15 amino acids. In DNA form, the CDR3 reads TGTGCCAGCAGCTCAGGATCAATGGGTCCCTACGAGCAGTACTTC. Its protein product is CASSSGSMGPYEQYF.

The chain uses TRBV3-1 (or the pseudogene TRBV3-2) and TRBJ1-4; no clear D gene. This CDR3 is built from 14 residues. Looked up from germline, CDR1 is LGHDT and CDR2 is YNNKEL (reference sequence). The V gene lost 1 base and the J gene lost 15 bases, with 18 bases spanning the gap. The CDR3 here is CASSQGIYSSVLFF. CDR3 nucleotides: TGTGCCAGCAGCCAAGGCATTTATTCGTCGGTCTTGTTTTTT.

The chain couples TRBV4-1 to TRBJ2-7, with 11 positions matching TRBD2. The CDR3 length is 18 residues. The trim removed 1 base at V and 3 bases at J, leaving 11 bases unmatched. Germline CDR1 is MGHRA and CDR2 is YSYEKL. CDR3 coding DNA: TGCGCCAGCAGCCAAGGCCTAGCGGGAGGCGGGAACAGCTACGAGCAGTACTTC. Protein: CASSQGLAGGGNSYEQYF.

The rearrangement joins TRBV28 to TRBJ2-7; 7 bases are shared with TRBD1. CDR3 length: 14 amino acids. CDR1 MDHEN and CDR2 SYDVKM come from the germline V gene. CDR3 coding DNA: TGTTCACTTGGTGGGCGACAGGGTTTCAGCGAGCAGTACTTC. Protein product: CSLGGRQGFSEQYF.